This TCR beta chain was recovered during a study of blood T cells in healthy people across ages. Through a sample-barcoded 5' primer and a J-beta primer mix, a second PCR was run for about 6 to 12 cycles. Sequencing yielded, for each sample, at least 3 million paired-end reads carrying CDR3. Each CDR3 protein is one row after TCRdb ran MiXCR on the 5' RACE reads. The repertoire has fewer than 950,000 distinct CDR3 sequences, 50% to 65% of them found once; the top ten carry approximately 40%. Study outcomes and limitations: The fall in TCR beta diversity per million T cells was roughly linear with age. Expanded clonotype changes were possibly confounded by unknown donor CMV status.

The CDR3 length is 15 residues. The V gene's germline CDR1 is DFQATT and CDR2 SNEGSKA (reference sequence). Regarding this clonotype: The antigen is unknown.

Every donor provided 7.5 to 10 milliliters of peripheral blood. The material sequenced was blood. The chain employs TRBV20-1 and TRBJ2-5, with 9 bases identical to TRBD2. The end of the DNA is better explained by TRBJ2-7, so the J call may be wrong. The sequence was collected from a man aged 80 or over in good health. CDR3 residues: CSARARASGNYEQYF. CDR3 sequence (DNA): TGCAGTGCTAGAGCTCGGGCTAGCGGGAACTACGAGCAGTACTTC.